These 30 T cell receptor beta chains were sequenced from one sample in a study of Ad26.COV2.S vaccination and SARS-CoV-2 variants. Treatment of the sample: 15 to 20 received Ad26.COV2.S at low or high dose, single or two shots; five or six received placebo; per-sample allocation not given. The study sampled participants on day 63 after the first vaccine or placebo injection. This table comes from immunoSEQ multiplex PCR, and its TCRdb copy is limited to in-frame clones, with some not included. Of around 240,000 clones listed, approximately 87% were seen once; the top ten hold about 10%. The starting material was peripheral blood, obtained in a trial of Ad26.COV2.S vaccine versus placebo. The receptors were gathered from a person aged 18-60 years who received the Ad26.COV2.S COVID-19 vaccine or a placebo.

This CDR3 reads CASSLNVGRQPQHF. For the CDR3, the DNA is TGTGCCAGCAGTTTAAACGTCGGCCGCCAGCCCCAGCATTTT. The gene calls are TRBV28 and TRBJ1-5; D unclear. Deletions cut 2 bases from V and 7 bases from J, with 12 bases between. The CDR3 consists of 14 residues. Germline-derived CDR1 and CDR2 are MDHEN and SYDVKM.

This chain links TRBV5-1 with TRBJ2-5; 15 positions agree with TRBD2. Unmatched junction bases numbered 8, after V lost 4 bases and J lost 4 bases. The CDR3 length is 17 residues. The V gene's germline CDR1 is SGHRS and CDR2 YFSETQ. The CDR3: CASSLRTSGGAPETQYF. The CDR3 DNA sequence: TGCGCCAGCAGCCTCCGGACTAGCGGGGGGGCCCCAGAGACCCAGTACTTC. Full variable domain (rest looked up from reference TRBV5-1 and TRBJ2-5): KAGVTQTPRYLIKTRGQQVTLSCSPISGHRSVSWYQQTPGQGLQFLFEYFSETQRNKGNFPGRFSGRQFSNSRSEMNVSTLELGDSALYLCASSLRTSGGAPETQYFGPGTRLLVL.

The chain links TRBV4-3 to TRBJ1-2; no clear D. Germline V gene lookup returns CDR1 LGHNA and CDR2 YSLEER. The CDR3 runs 16 residues. Trimming took off 0 bases at V and 0 bases at J, with 11 bases between the two ends. The CDR3 is CASSQDDSLANYGYTF. CDR3 sequence (DNA): TGCGCCAGCAGCCAAGACGACTCTCTGGCTAACTATGGCTACACCTTC.

The chain has TRBV5-8 and TRBJ1-2, with a weak D call TRBD1 (5 bases). The V and J ends lost 1 base and 4 bases respectively, with 11 bases between them. This CDR3 region has 14 residues. Germline lookup yields CDR1 SGHTS and CDR2 YDEGEE. The CDR3 nucleotides read TGTGCCAGCAGCTTGATGGGGGGAACCTATGGCTACACCTTC. Its protein is CASSLMGGTYGYTF.

The chain joins TRBV5-6 to TRBJ2-2; D call uncertain. Germline-derived CDR1 and CDR2 are SGHDT and YYEEEE. The CDR3 has 14 residues. The V end was cut by 0 bases, the J end by 1 base, with 4 bases between. The CDR3 nucleotides are TGTGCCAGCAGCTTGGGGGGGAACACCGGGGAGCTGTTTTTT. Translation: CASSLGGNTGELFF.

The chain recombines TRBV28 with TRBJ1-1, with TRBD1 matching over 11 bases. Germline V lookup: CDR1 MDHEN, CDR2 SYDVKM. V lost 7 bases to trimming and J lost 5 bases; unmatched junction nucleotides: 9. The CDR3 runs to 15 residues. The CDR3 is CASMKDRGLWTEAFF. In DNA form, the CDR3 reads TGTGCCAGCATGAAGGACAGGGGGCTTTGGACTGAAGCTTTCTTT. Filled out from reference TRBV28 and TRBJ1-1, the complete variable domain reads DVKVTQSSRYLVKRTGEKVFLECVQDMDHENMFWYRQDPGLGLRLIYFSYDVKMKEKGDIPEGYSVSREKKERFSLILESASTNQTSMYLCASMKDRGLWTEAFFGQGTRLTVV.

This clone occurred once. The gene calls are TRBV25-1 and TRBJ2-7; D could derive from TRBD1 or TRBD2 (5 bases each). This CDR3 region has 12 residues. Trimming pared 3 bases from V and 5 bases from J, leaving 8 bases between. Germline CDR1 MGHDK, CDR2 SYGVNS. This CDR3 is CASSEGTNEQYF. As DNA, the CDR3 is TGTGCCAGCAGTGAGGGGACCAACGAGCAGTACTTC.

The chain joins TRBV6-5 to TRBJ1-3; D is ambiguous. The CDR3 is 15 amino acids. Germline V gene lookup returns CDR1 MNHEY and CDR2 SVGAGI. The V end was cut by 10 bases, the J end by 1 base, with 17 bases between. The CDR3 DNA sequence: TGTGCCACTGGTATGACACCCTCATCTGGAAACACCATATATTTT. Amino acids: CATGMTPSSGNTIYF.

V gene TRBV5-1 combines with J gene TRBJ2-7; 14 bases agree with TRBD2. CDR3 size: 16 residues. The J segment lost 3 bases and the V segment lost 2 bases, leaving 4 bases of the junction unmatched. Germline V lookup: CDR1 SGHRS, CDR2 YFSETQ. The CDR3 protein is CASSFVGLAGGYEQYF. Here the CDR3 DNA reads TGCGCCAGCAGCTTCGTCGGACTAGCGGGGGGCTACGAGCAGTACTTC.

This rearrangement joins TRBV15 to TRBJ2-1; no reliable D call. The germline V gene has CDR1 LNHNV and CDR2 YYDKDF (reference sequence). The CDR3 is made up of 16 amino acids. V was shortened by 0 bases and J by 1 base, with 10 bases between the two germline ends. CDR3 loop: CATSRDWSISYNEQFF. In DNA, the CDR3 is TGTGCCACCAGCAGAGATTGGAGTATATCCTACAATGAGCAGTTCTTC.

This clone was counted a few times. The gene calls are TRBV6-1 and TRBJ1-6; a weak D match, TRBD1 (6 bases). The V gene lost 2 bases and the J gene lost 8 bases, with 19 bases spanning the gap. The length of the CDR3 is 17 residues. CDR1 and CDR2 (germline): MNHNS, SASEGT. The CDR3 coding sequence is TGTGCCAGCAGTGAACGGGGTCGGAACAGGGTCGATTCACCCCTCCACTTT. Residues: CASSERGRNRVDSPLHF.

The V gene is TRBV15, the J gene TRBJ2-5; 9 bases agree with TRBD1. The CDR3 runs 15 residues. After removal of 3 bases from V and 4 bases from J, the junction contained 6 bases not matched to a gene. Germline values: CDR1 LNHNV, CDR2 YYDKDF (reference sequence). CDR3 in DNA: TGTGCCACCAGCAGGCTAACAGGGGGCGGAGAGACCCAGTACTTC. Encoded protein: CATSRLTGGGETQYF. Full variable domain (missing parts from reference TRBV15 and TRBJ2-5): DAMVIQNPRYQVTQFGKPVTLSCSQTLNHNVMYWYQQKSSQAPKLLFHYYDKDFNNEADTPDNFQSRRPNTSFCFLDIRSPGLGDTAMYLCATSRLTGGGETQYFGPGTRLLVL.

The chain has TRBV5-1 and TRBJ2-7; TRBD1 matches 10 bases. Germline trimming cut 4 bases from V and 6 bases from J; bases unmatched to any gene: 7. Germline-derived CDR1 and CDR2 are SGHRS and YFSETQ. The CDR3 has 14 amino acids. The CDR3 region has the DNA TGCGCCAGCAGCGTCCGGGACAGGGGATCCGAGCAGTACTTC. Translated, it gives CASSVRDRGSEQYF.

This clone turned up a few times. The chain is built from TRBV15 and TRBJ2-7; 10 nucleotides line up with TRBD1. The CDR3 extends over 14 amino acids. With V trimmed by 3 bases and J by 5 bases, 4 bases remained unmatched. The germline gives CDR1 LNHNV, CDR2 YYDKDF (reference sequence). CDR3 region: CATSRAGQGDEQYF. Here the CDR3 DNA reads TGTGCCACCAGCAGGGCTGGACAGGGGGACGAGCAGTACTTC.

The CDR3 nucleotides are TGTGCCAGCAATTACCTAGCGGGGGGACGCAATGAGCAGTTCTTC. This encodes CASNYLAGGRNEQFF. The rearrangement uses TRBV21-1 and TRBJ2-1; the D segment call TRBD2 is taken from the table without a DNA check. TRBV21-1 is labeled a pseudogene. The CDR3 contains 15 residues.

This chain connects TRBV7-2 to TRBJ1-2, with 7 nucleotides matching TRBD1. CDR1 and CDR2 (germline): SGHTA, FQGNSA. The length of the CDR3 is 14 residues. Trimming cost V 5 bases and J 4 bases; bases outside gene matches: 7. CDR3 DNA sequence: TGTGCCAGCAGCGGGCGGACAGGAAGCTATGGCTACACCTTC. Its protein is CASSGRTGSYGYTF.

The count of this clone is one. The V gene is TRBV30, the J gene TRBJ1-5; D possibly corresponds to TRBD1 (6 bases). The CDR3 contains 16 residues. The germline V and J ends were trimmed by 3 bases and 2 bases, with 17 bases remaining between them. Germline CDR1 reads GTSNPN; CDR2 reads SVGIG (reference sequence). The CDR3 DNA reads as TGTGCCTGGAGCGGAGAACAGGGTAGGGGCAATCAGCCCCAGCATTTT. Encoded protein: CAWSGEQGRGNQPQHF.

The chain links TRBV5-6 to TRBJ2-1, with 7 bases lining up with TRBD1. This CDR3 is built from 12 residues. The germline CDR1 and CDR2 sequences are SGHDT and YYEEEE. The V and J ends lost 4 bases and 12 bases, in that order; junction bases with no gene match: 7. The CDR3 reads CASSVRQGGQFF. The CDR3 nucleotides are TGTGCCAGCAGCGTCCGACAGGGCGGGCAGTTCTTC.

The chain joins TRBV7-9 to TRBJ2-1; D perhaps matches TRBD2 (6 bases). The CDR3 has 18 amino acids. Germline V gene lookup returns CDR1 SEHNR and CDR2 FQNEAQ (reference sequence). Trimming removed 5 bases from V and 0 bases from J, with 20 bases in between. CDR3 nucleotides: TGTGCCAGCAGCCCTAGGGTGACCGGGACTTACTCCTACAATGAGCAGTTCTTC. Translating gives CASSPRVTGTYSYNEQFF.

The chain couples TRBV5-1 to TRBJ1-2; TRBD1 is a possible D gene (5 bases). CDR1 is SGHRS, CDR2 YFSETQ, per germline. The CDR3 is made up of 16 amino acids. V was trimmed by 4 bases and J by 4 bases, leaving 20 bases between them. CDR3 nucleotide sequence: TGCGCCAGCAGCCCCCGGGCGGGGCCAGTCGGCTATGGCTACACCTTC. Protein sequence: CASSPRAGPVGYGYTF.

In DNA form, the CDR3 reads TGTGCCAGCAGCGCCACCCCCACTACGAACACTGAAGCTTTCTTT. Protein sequence: CASSATPTTNTEAFF. The gene calls are TRBV9 and TRBJ1-1; D is uncertain. V dropped 3 bases and J dropped 1 base, with 13 bases sitting between them. The CDR3 runs to 15 residues. Per the germline V gene, CDR1 is SGDLS and CDR2 is YYNGEE.

This chain links TRBV3-1 (or the pseudogene TRBV3-2) with TRBJ1-4; 8 positions match TRBD1. Germline V lookup: CDR1 LGHDT, CDR2 YNNKEL (reference sequence). This CDR3 has 19 amino acids. With V trimmed by 0 bases and J by 0 bases, 9 bases remained unmatched. The CDR3 nucleotides read TGTGCCAGCAGCCAAGATCCGGGACAGGTAGCAGCAACTAATGAAAAACTGTTTTTT. Residues: CASSQDPGQVAATNEKLFF.

The chain joins TRBV12-3 or TRBV12-4 to TRBJ1-2; D not resolved. The CDR3 is 12 amino acids. Between the trimmed V and J ends, which lost 6 bases and 8 bases, there was a span of 13 bases. The CDR3 nucleotides are TGTGCCAGCAGCCCGACGAGGAGCGGCTACACCTTC. Encoded protein: CASSPTRSGYTF.

The chain couples TRBV19 to TRBJ2-5; 10 nucleotides line up with TRBD1. There are 16 residues in the CDR3. V lost 0 bases to trimming and J lost 5 bases; unmatched junction nucleotides: 6. In germline, CDR1 is LNHDA, CDR2 SQIVND (reference sequence). This CDR3 is CASSIEDRGIKETQYF. The CDR3 nucleotides are TGTGCCAGTAGTATAGAGGACAGGGGGATCAAGGAGACCCAGTACTTC. Variable domain in full (rest from reference TRBV19 and TRBJ2-5): DGGITQSPKYLFRKEGQNVTLSCEQNLNHDAMYWYRQDPGQGLRLIYYSQIVNDFQKGDIAEGYSVSREKKESFPLTVTSAQKNPTAFYLCASSIEDRGIKETQYFGPGTRLLVL.

The chain employs TRBV7-2 and TRBJ2-6, with unresolved D. Trimming left V 5 bases short and J 2 bases short, with 10 bases between. CDR3 length: 15 residues. The germline CDR1 and CDR2 sequences are SGHTA and FQGNSA. In DNA, the CDR3 is TGTGCCAGCAGCCCCGTGGGAACTGGGGCCAACGTCCTGACTTTC. Encoded protein: CASSPVGTGANVLTF.

This clone was seen more than once but under ten times. The chain couples TRBV6-5 to TRBJ1-1, with D possibly matching TRBD1 (5 bases). The CDR3 contains 16 residues. Between the trimmed V and J ends, which lost 0 bases and 4 bases, there was a span of 15 bases. CDR1 is MNHEY, CDR2 SVGAGI, per germline. CDR3 sequence: CASSYSIEGPGTEAFF. As DNA, the CDR3 is TGTGCCAGCAGTTACTCAATCGAGGGGCCAGGCACTGAAGCTTTCTTT.

This chain links TRBV30 with TRBJ1-6, with TRBD1 matching 9 bases. With 2 bases clipped from V and 7 bases from J, the junction kept 6 bases outside the gene matches. Germline V gene data show CDR1 as GTSNPN and CDR2 as SVGIG (reference sequence). The CDR3 runs to 15 residues. CDR3 nucleotides: TGTGCCTGGAGTAGCGGGACAGGGAGAAATTCACCCCTCCACTTT. Amino acid sequence: CAWSSGTGRNSPLHF.

The rearrangement links TRBV6-5 to TRBJ1-1, with D perhaps TRBD1 (6 bases). V was clipped by 7 bases and J by 4 bases, with 13 bases between them. The CDR3 has 13 amino acids. Germline CDR1 is MNHEY and CDR2 is SVGAGI. The CDR3, as DNA: TGTGCCAGCATGGGGGGCCGGGGCACTGAAGCTTTCTTT. Translating gives CASMGGRGTEAFF.

With regard to this clone: One end of the junction is discordant with germline, which a read error may explain. This sequence joins TRBV7-2 and TRBJ1-6; 12 bases are shared with TRBD1. Germline V CDR1 and CDR2: SGHTA, FQGNSA. The length of the CDR3 is 16 residues. Here the CDR3 reads CASSLAGTGGFSPLHF. The CDR3 DNA is TGTGCCAGCAGCCTAGCGGGGACAGGGGGCTTTTCACCCCTCCACTTT. Based on the CDR3 plus reference TRBV7-2 and TRBJ1-6, the full variable domain is GAGVSQSPSNKVTEKGKDVELRCDPISGHTALYWYRQSLGQGLEFLIYFQGNSAPDKSGLPSDRFSAERTGGSVSTLTIQRTQQEDSAVYLCASSLAGTGGFSPLHFGNGTRLTVT.

The chain has TRBV30 and TRBJ2-7; perhaps TRBD1 as D (6 bases). This CDR3 spans 11 amino acids. The ends were cut back, 8 bases at V and 2 bases at J, with 10 bases in the middle. Germline CDR1 and CDR2: GTSNPN and SVGIG (reference sequence). This CDR3 reads CAGGQPYEQYF. The CDR3 DNA reads TGTGCCGGAGGACAGCCCTACGAGCAGTACTTC.